The clone carrying this T cell receptor beta chain was counted only a few times. In germline, CDR1 is PRHDT, CDR2 FYEKMQ (reference sequence). V lost 0 bases, J lost 2 bases, and 13 bases stayed unmatched. The CDR3 is 19 residues long. Sample time point: sample taken at primary tumor resection. Unsorted samples of tumor, nontumor lung or frozen PBMC had their whole RNA sequenced. This sample was included in a study of spatial heterogeneity in lung cancer. For the study at large: Raw reads showed each unique TCR and UMI combination turning up more than ten times on average.

Every TCR cDNA molecule carried a tag that served as a unique molecular identifier. Each CDR3 protein is one row after TCRdb ran MiXCR on the 5' RACE reads. This sample has 39,000 or so distinct CDR3 sequences, with 6.5% to 9% found just once. This TCR was sampled from a male donor with early-stage non-small cell lung cancer. The specimen was PBMCs, collected at surgery. The chain carries TRBV13 and TRBJ2-3, with 8 bases fitting TRBD1. CDR3 residues: CASSLGQGEHLAITDTQYF. As DNA, the CDR3 is TGTGCCAGCAGCTTAGGACAGGGGGAACACCTTGCAATCACAGATACGCAGTATTTT.